This TCR beta chain was profiled in a study of early T cells in non-severe SARS-CoV-2 infection. Unique molecular identifiers were affixed to single, distinct cDNA molecules. One entry per CDR3 protein results from TCRdb running MiXCR on the 5' RACE reads. The repertoire holds about 60,000 distinct CDR3 sequences, with 5.6% as singletons. V lost 0 bases to trimming and J lost 5 bases, with 16 bases between them. There are 16 residues in the CDR3. Per the germline V gene, CDR1 is MNHEY and CDR2 is SVGEGT. This clonotype was recorded at least ten times. This sequence originates from an adult who was a healthcare worker with PCR-confirmed SARS-CoV-2 infection or an uninfected control (not recorded which). The specimen was whole blood. The V gene is TRBV6-2 or TRBV6-3, the J gene TRBJ1-2; D uncertain. CDR3 loop: CASSYSETASGYGYTF. The CDR3 bases are TGTGCCAGCAGTTACTCAGAGACGGCCTCCGGGTATGGCTACACCTTC.